A selection of T cell receptor beta chains follows, all from one sample in a study of molecular identifiers for immune sequencing clone quantification. TCRdb used MiXCR to reprocess the PCR reads, holding one entry per CDR3 protein. The data show under 650,000 distinct CDR3 sequences, with roughly 21% seen just once and roughly 0.83% held by the top ten. Material: naive CD8+ T cells from blood, with Jurkat cell RNA spiked in. These receptors came from a human donor in good health. Some libraries in this study had Jurkat cell RNA spiked in. The CDR3 runs from the conserved cysteine through the conserved F or W. A D gene is named only where the DNA matches it firmly. Some rows mark clone size as missing; the rest say once, few, many or name a class of expanded clone.

>TRBV6-5|TRBD1|many|TRBJ2-7
TGTGCCAGCACAATGGGGACAGGGGGCTCCGAGCAGTACTTC
CASTMGTGGSEQYF
>TRBV27|NA|many|TRBJ2-3
TGTGCCAGCAGTTTACTAGACACAGATACGCAGTATTTT
CASSLLDTDTQYF
>TRBV7-2|NA|many|TRBJ2-7
TGTGCCAGCAGCTTAGATGCGGGTTACTCCTACGAGCAGTACTTC
CASSLDAGYSYEQYF
>TRBV5-1|TRBD2|many|TRBJ2-2
TGCGCCAGCAGCCCGGGACTAGCGGGAGCGAACACCGGGGAGCTGTTTTTT
CASSPGLAGANTGELFF
>TRBV3-1|TRBD2|many|TRBJ2-5
TGTGCCAGCTTAAAGATTGGACTAGCGGGACCAGAGACCCAGTACTTC
CASLKIGLAGPETQYF
>TRBV6-6|TRBD2|many|TRBJ2-1
TGTGCCAGCAGTCCGTCGGGACTAGCGGGGGACAATGAGCAGTTCTTC
CASSPSGLAGDNEQFF
>TRBV10-2|TRBD2|few|TRBJ2-7
TGCGCCAGCAGGGGACTAGCGGGAGGGGCCTACGAGCAGTACTTC
CASRGLAGGAYEQYF
>TRBV30|TRBD1|many|TRBJ2-7
TGTGCCTGGAGTGTACTAACAGGGGGGGAGCAGTACTTC
CAWSVLTGGEQYF
>TRBV7-6|NA|many|TRBJ1-1
TGTGCCAGCAGCCCCGCAGGGGCCACTGAAGCTTTCTTT
CASSPAGATEAFF
>TRBV3-1|NA|many|TRBJ2-7
TGTGCCAGCAGCCAAGCGGCAGGGGCCCGCGAGCAGTACTTC
CASSQAAGAREQYF
>TRBV6-6|NA|many|TRBJ2-3
TGTGCCAGCAGTTACGAAGGCGGATCGATTAGCACAGATACGCAGTATTTT
CASSYEGGSISTDTQYF
>TRBV5-4|NA|few|TRBJ2-1
TGTGCCAGCAGCTACATAGACAATGAGCAGTTCTTC
CASSYIDNEQFF
>TRBV5-6|NA|many|TRBJ2-7
TGTGCCAGCAGCTTGGGAGTCCCCTACGAGCAGTACTTC
CASSLGVPYEQYF
>TRBV6-1|NA|many|TRBJ2-7
TGTGCCAGCAGTGAGGAGAGGCTTGAGCAGTACTTC
CASSEERLEQYF
>TRBV9|TRBD2|many|TRBJ2-3
TGTGCCAGCAGCGCATTAGCGGGAGTGGCCACAGATACGCAGTATTTT
CASSALAGVATDTQYF
>TRBV27|NA|many|TRBJ2-5
TGTGCCAGCAGTTTCAGAGGGAGAGAGACCCAGTACTTC
CASSFRGRETQYF
>TRBV20-1|NA|many|TRBJ2-7
TGCAGTGCTAGATCGGACAGTAGTAGTTACGAGCAGTACTTC
CSARSDSSSYEQYF
>TRBV5-6|TRBD1|many|TRBJ2-1
TGTGCCAGCAGCCCTGGGGACAGGAACTACAATGAGCAGTTCTTC
CASSPGDRNYNEQFF
>TRBV30|NA|many|TRBJ2-4
TGTGCCTGGAGACAGGGATTGGGCAAAAACATTCAGTACTTC
CAWRQGLGKNIQYF
>TRBV7-9|NA|NA|TRBJ1-6
TGTGCCAGCAGCTTAGCGGCACAGGGTGATAATTCACCCCTCCACTTT
CASSLAAQGDNSPLHF
>TRBV28|NA|NA|TRBJ2-5
TGTGCCAGCAGTAAAACAGGGAGCCAAGAGACCCAGTACTTC
CASSKTGSQETQYF
>TRBV12-3/TRBV12-4|TRBD1|NA|TRBJ2-5
TGTGTCAGCAGGAGGGGACAGGGGCCGCAAGAGACCCAGTACTTC
CVSRRGQGPQETQYF
>TRBV27|NA|NA|TRBJ1-4
TGTGCCAGCAGCACGGAGACGGATAATAATGAAAAACTGTTTTTT
CASSTETDNNEKLFF
>TRBV6-1|TRBD1|many|TRBJ2-7
TGTGCCAGCAGTGAAGCCCAAACCGGGACAGGGGGCCCTTACGAGCAGTACTTC
CASSEAQTGTGGPYEQYF
>TRBV28|TRBD1|many|TRBJ1-1
TGTGCCAGCAGTCCCCCCCCGGACAGGGGGCCAGTGCTAGAAGCTTTCTTT
CASSPPPDRGPVLEAFF
>TRBV15|NA|many|TRBJ2-7
TGTGCCACCAGCAGAGATATGGGGGTAGGGTACGAGCAGTACTTC
CATSRDMGVGYEQYF
>TRBV4-2|NA|many|TRBJ2-2
TGTGCCAGCAGCCCAACAATGGGGCGGGACACCGGGGAGCTGTTTTTT
CASSPTMGRDTGELFF
>TRBV5-8|NA|NA|TRBJ2-2
TGTGCCAGCAGCGAACCACAGGGACCCACCGGGGAGCTGCTTTTT
CASSEPQGPTGELLF
>TRBV20-1|TRBD2|few|TRBJ2-7
TGCAGTGCTGGACGTGATGGCGGGAGCTCCTACGAGCAGTACTTC
CSAGRDGGSSYEQYF
>TRBV27|TRBD2|few|TRBJ2-5
TGTGCCAGCAGTTTCCTTTCTAGCGGGGGAACCCAAGAGACCCAGTACTTC
CASSFLSSGGTQETQYF
>TRBV20-1|TRBD1|many|TRBJ2-5
TGCAGTGCTAGAGATAGGGACAGAGTGTACCAAGAGACCCAGTACTTC
CSARDRDRVYQETQYF
>TRBV19|TRBD1|NA|TRBJ2-2
TGTGCCACCCTAATGGACAGGGGGCTTTCGGCCGGGGAGCTGTTTTTT
CATLMDRGLSAGELFF
>TRBV27|NA|many|TRBJ1-4
TGTGCCAGCAGGCCCGGGACAACTAATGAAAAACTGTTTTTT
CASRPGTTNEKLFF
>TRBV20-1|TRBD2|many|TRBJ2-7
TGCAGTGCTAGGGGACTAGCGGACTACGAGCAGTACTTC
CSARGLADYEQYF
>TRBV6-2/TRBV6-3|NA|many|TRBJ2-2
TGTGCCACCCAAGAGCGGTGGATCACCGGGGAGCTGTTTTTT
CATQERWITGELFF
>TRBV5-6|NA|NA|TRBJ2-7
TGTGCCAGCAGCTACGCCCCGGGCAGATCTTACGAGCAGTACTTC
CASSYAPGRSYEQYF
>TRBV1|NA|NA|TRBJ2-7
TGCACCAGCAGAGGGACAGGGATTTTGTACGAGCAGTACTTC
CTSRGTGILYEQYF
>TRBV19|NA|NA|TRBJ2-7
TGTGCCAGTAGTATTACAGCGTACGGGTCCTACGAGCAGTACTTC
CASSITAYGSYEQYF
>TRBV4-1|TRBD1|NA|TRBJ2-7
TGCGCCAGCAGCCTCGAGGGGGCTTTCTCGCCCGAGCAGTACTTC
CASSLEGAFSPEQYF